The source of this T cell receptor beta chain is a study of T cells in women clearing cervical HPV infection. The wider study: Case blood was drawn when the lesion was first found; control blood after infection became undetectable.

General observations from the study: CIN3+ cases had significantly higher TCR repertoire richness than controls, but evenness did not differ.

With respect to this clone: The antigen remains undetermined. An end of the junction differs from the germline gene, which may be a read error. The missing CDR3 end, 3 residues past where the read stops, is filled in from the germline J gene.

CDR1 is MNHNS and CDR2 is SASEGT in the germline V gene. The CDR3 is 13 residues long. Data came from immunoSEQ multiplex PCR; TCRdb stores just in-frame clones and leaves some out. This sample's table has about 46,000 clones. Sequencing input: blood buffy coat. The sequence was collected from a woman between 18 and 75 years old with a cervical HPV16 infection that either progressed to CIN3+ or cleared (not recorded which). The J gene is TRBJ1-1, the V gene TRBV6-1; D is unclear. The CDR3 here is CATSGYMNTEAFF. Incomplete CDR3 DNA: TGTGCCACCAGTGGATACATGAACACTGAA.